This T cell receptor beta chain appears in the sequencing data of a study of post-analysis software for immune sequencing data. General observations from the study: Multiple sclerosis was associated with a significant reduction in normalized Chao1 diversity relative to controls. Controls showed lower frequencies than patients for roughly 5 TRBV segments, and TRBV5-6, TRBV5-1 and TRBV20-1 were among these.

The TCR beta cDNA libraries carried unique molecular identifiers. TCRdb analysed the PCR reads with MiXCR anew, one entry per CDR3 protein. This table has a few hundred thousand distinct CDR3 sequences, 30% to 40% appearing once. Comments on this clonotype: The antigen is undetermined.

V was clipped by 3 bases and J by 6 bases, with 12 bases between them. This CDR3 contains 14 residues. Germline V gene lookup returns CDR1 MNHNY and CDR2 SVGAGI (reference sequence). The rearrangement joins TRBV6-6 to TRBJ1-5; possible D gene TRBD1, 5 bases. This receptor was identified in a girl younger than 18 with multiple sclerosis. What was sequenced was blood. In DNA, the CDR3 is TGTGCCAGCAGTTATGGGGGAGAGAGTCAGCCCCAGCATTTT. Its protein is CASSYGGESQPQHF.